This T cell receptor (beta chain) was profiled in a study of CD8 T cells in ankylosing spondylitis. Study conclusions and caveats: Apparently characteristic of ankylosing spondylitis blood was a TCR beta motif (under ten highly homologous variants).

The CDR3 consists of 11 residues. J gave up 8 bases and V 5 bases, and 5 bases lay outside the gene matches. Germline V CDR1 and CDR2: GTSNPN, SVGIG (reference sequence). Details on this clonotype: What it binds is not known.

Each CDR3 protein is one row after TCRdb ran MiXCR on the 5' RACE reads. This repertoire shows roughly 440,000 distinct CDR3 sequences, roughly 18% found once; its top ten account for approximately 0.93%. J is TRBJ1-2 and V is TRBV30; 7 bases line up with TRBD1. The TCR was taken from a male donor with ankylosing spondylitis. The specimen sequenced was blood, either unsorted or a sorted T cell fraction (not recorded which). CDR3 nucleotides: TGTGCCTGGGACAGGGAGATAGGCTACACCTTC. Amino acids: CAWDREIGYTF.